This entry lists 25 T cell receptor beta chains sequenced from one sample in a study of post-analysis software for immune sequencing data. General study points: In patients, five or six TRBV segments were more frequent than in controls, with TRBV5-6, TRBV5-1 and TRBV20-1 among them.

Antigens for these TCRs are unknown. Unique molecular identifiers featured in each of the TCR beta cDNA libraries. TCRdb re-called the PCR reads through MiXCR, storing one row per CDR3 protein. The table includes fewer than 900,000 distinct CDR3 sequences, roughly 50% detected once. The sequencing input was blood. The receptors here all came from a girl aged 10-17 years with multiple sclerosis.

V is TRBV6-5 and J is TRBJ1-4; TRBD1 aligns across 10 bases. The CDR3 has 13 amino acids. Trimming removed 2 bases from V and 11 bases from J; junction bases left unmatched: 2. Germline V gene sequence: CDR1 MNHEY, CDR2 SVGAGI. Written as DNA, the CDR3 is TGTGCCAGCAGTTACACGGACAGGGGGAAACTGTTTTTT. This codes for CASSYTDRGKLFF.

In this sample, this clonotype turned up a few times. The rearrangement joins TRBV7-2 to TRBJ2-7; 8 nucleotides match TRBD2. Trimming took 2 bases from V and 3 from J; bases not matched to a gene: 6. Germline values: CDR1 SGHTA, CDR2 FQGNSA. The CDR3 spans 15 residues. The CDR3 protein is CASSLSGTRYYEQYF. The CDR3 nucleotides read TGTGCCAGCAGCTTATCGGGGACTAGATACTACGAGCAGTACTTC.

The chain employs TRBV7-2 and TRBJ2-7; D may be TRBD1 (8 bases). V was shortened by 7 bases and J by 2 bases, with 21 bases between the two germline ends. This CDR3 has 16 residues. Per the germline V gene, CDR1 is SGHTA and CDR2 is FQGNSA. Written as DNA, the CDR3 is TGTGCCAGCACCTACAGGGGGGGGGCGACACCCTACGAGCAGTACTTC. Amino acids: CASTYRGGATPYEQYF.

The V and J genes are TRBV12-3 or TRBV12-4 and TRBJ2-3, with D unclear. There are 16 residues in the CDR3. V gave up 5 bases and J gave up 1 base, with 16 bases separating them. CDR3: CASSRGKAVGTDTQYF. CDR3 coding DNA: TGTGCCAGCAGTAGAGGCAAGGCGGTTGGCACAGATACGCAGTATTTT.

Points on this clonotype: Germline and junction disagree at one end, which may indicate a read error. DNA of the CDR3: TGCAGTGCCAGCCCGGGAGAGTCTAGCGCAACAGATCCGCAGTATTTT. As protein: CSASPGESSATDPQYF. This chain links TRBV20-1 with TRBJ2-3, with D perhaps TRBD2 (6 bases). CDR3 length: 16 amino acids. In germline, CDR1 is DFQATT, CDR2 SNEGSKA (reference sequence).

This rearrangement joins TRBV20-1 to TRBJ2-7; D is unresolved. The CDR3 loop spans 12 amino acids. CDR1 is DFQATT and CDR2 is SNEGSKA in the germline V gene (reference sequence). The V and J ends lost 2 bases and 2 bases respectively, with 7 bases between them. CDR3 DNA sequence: TGCAGTGCTAGAAAAAACACCTACGAGCAGTACTTC. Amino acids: CSARKNTYEQYF.

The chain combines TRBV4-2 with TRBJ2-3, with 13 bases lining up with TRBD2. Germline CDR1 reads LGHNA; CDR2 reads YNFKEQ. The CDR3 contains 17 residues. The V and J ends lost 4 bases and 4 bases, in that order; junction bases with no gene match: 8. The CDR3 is CASSLGLAGEKADTQYF. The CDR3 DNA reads TGTGCCAGCAGCCTAGGACTAGCGGGAGAGAAGGCAGATACGCAGTATTTT.

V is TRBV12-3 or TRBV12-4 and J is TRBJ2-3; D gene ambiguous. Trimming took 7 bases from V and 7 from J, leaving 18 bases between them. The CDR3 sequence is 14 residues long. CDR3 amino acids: CASTQTPNPHTQYF. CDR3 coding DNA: TGTGCCAGCACCCAGACACCGAACCCCCATACGCAGTATTTT.

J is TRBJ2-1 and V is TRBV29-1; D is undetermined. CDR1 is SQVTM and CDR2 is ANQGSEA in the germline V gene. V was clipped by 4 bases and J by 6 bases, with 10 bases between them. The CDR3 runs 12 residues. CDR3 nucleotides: TGCAGCGTTGGTACTCAGTGCAATGAGCAGTTCTTC. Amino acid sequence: CSVGTQCNEQFF.

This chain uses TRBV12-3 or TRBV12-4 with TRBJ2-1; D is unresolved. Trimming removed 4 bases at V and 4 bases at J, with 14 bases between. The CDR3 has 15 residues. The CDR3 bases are TGTGCCAGCAGTTCCCCGGATCTTAATTACAATGAGCAGTTCTTC. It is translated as CASSSPDLNYNEQFF.

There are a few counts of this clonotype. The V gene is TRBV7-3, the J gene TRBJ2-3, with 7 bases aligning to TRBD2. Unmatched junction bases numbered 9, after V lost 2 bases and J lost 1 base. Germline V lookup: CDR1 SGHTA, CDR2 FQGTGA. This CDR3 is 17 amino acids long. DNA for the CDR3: TGTGCCAGCAGCTTAGGAGGACTAGGAGGCGGCACAGATACGCAGTATTTT. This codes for CASSLGGLGGGTDTQYF.

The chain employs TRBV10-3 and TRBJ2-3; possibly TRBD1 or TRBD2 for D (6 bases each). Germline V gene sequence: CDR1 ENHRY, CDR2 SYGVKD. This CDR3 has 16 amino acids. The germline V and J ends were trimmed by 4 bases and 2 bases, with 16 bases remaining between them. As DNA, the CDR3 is TGTGCCATCAGTGTGGGGGGCCCAGGCCCCACAGATACGCAGTATTTT. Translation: CAISVGGPGPTDTQYF.

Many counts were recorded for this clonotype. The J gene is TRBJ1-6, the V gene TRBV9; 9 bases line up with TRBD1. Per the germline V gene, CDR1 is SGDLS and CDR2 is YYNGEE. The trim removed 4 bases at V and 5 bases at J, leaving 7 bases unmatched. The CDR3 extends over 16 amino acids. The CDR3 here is CASSSGTGMDNSPLHF. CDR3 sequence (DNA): TGTGCCAGCAGCTCCGGGACAGGGATGGATAATTCACCCCTCCACTTT.

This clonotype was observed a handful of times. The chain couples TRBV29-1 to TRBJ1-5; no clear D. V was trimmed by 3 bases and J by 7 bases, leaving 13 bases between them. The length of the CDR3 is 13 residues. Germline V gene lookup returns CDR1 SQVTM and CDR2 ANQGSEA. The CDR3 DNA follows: TGCAGCGTTGAGGGAACGGAGGGCCAGCCCCAGCATTTT. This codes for CSVEGTEGQPQHF. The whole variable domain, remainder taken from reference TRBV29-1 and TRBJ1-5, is SAVISQKPSRDICQRGTSLTIQCQVDSQVTMMFWYRQQPGQSLTLIATANQGSEATYESGFVIDKFPISRPNLTFSTLTVSNMSPEDSSIYLCSVEGTEGQPQHFGDGTRLSIL.

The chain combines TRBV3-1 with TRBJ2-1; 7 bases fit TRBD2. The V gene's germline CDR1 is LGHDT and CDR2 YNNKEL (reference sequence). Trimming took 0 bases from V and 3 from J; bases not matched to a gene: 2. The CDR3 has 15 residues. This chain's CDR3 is CASSQDASGYNEQFF. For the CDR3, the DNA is TGTGCCAGCAGCCAAGATGCTAGCGGCTACAATGAGCAGTTCTTC.

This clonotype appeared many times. The CDR3 here is CSAMGGVINSPLHF. DNA of the CDR3: TGCAGTGCTATGGGGGGAGTGATTAATTCACCCCTCCACTTT. The V call is TRBV20-1, the J call TRBJ1-6, with D tentatively TRBD1 (5 bases). Germline V lookup: CDR1 DFQATT, CDR2 SNEGSKA (reference sequence). This CDR3 is 14 amino acids long. V dropped 4 bases and J dropped 6 bases, with 13 bases sitting between them.

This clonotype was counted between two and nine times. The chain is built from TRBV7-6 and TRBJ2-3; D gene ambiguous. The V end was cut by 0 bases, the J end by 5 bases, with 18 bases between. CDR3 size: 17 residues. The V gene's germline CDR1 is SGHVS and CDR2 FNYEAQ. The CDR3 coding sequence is TGTGCCAGCAGCTTAGCGTGGGTAGCCACTGCGGTAGATACGCAGTATTTT. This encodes CASSLAWVATAVDTQYF.

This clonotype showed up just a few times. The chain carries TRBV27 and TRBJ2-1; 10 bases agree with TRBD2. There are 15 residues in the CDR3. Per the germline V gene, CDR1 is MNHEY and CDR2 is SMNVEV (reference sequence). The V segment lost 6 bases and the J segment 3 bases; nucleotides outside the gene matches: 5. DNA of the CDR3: TGTGCCAGCAGCCCCGGGACTAGCGTCTACAATGAGCAGTTCTTC. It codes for CASSPGTSVYNEQFF.

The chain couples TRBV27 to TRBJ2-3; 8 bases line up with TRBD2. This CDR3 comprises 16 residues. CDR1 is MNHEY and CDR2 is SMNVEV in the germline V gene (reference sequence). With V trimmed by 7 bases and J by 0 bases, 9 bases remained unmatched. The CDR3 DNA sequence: TGTGCCAGCACCACCATAGCGGGGCTGAGCACAGATACGCAGTATTTT. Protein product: CASTTIAGLSTDTQYF.

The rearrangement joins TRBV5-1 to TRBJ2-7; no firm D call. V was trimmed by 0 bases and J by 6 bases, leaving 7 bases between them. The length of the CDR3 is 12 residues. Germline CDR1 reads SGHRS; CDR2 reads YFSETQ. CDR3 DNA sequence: TGCGCCAGCAGCTTGGTCTTCGGCGAGCAGTACTTC. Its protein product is CASSLVFGEQYF.

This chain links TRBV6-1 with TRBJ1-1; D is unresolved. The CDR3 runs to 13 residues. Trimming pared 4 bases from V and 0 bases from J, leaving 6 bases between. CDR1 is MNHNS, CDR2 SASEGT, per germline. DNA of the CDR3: TGTGCCAGCAGTGTGTTCATGAACACTGAAGCTTTCTTT. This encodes CASSVFMNTEAFF.

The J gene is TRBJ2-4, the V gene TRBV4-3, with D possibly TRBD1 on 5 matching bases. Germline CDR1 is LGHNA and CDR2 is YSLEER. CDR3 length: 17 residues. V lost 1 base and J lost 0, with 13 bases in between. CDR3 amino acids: CASSQGTDIRAKNIQYF. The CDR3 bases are TGCGCCAGCAGCCAAGGGACGGACATTCGAGCCAAAAACATTCAGTACTTC.

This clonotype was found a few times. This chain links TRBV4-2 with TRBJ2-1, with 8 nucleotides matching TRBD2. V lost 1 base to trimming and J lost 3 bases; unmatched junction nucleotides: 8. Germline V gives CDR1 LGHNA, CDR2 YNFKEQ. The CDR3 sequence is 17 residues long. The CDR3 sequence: CASSQVPTSGFYNEQFF. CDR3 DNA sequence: TGTGCCAGCAGCCAAGTCCCCACTAGCGGATTCTACAATGAGCAGTTCTTC.

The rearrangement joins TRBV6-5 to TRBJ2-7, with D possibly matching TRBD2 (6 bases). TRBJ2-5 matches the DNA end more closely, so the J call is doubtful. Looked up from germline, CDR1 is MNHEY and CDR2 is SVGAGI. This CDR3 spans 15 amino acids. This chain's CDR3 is CASSYSMGLAETQYF. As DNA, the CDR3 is TGTGCCAGCAGTTACTCGATGGGGCTAGCGGAGACCCAGTACTTC.

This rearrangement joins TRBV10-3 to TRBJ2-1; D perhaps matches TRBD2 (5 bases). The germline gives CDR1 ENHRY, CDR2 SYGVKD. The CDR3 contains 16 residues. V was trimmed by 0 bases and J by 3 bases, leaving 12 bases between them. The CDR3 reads CAISESSAGVYNEQFF. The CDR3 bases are TGTGCCATCAGTGAGTCTTCGGCGGGTGTCTACAATGAGCAGTTCTTC.